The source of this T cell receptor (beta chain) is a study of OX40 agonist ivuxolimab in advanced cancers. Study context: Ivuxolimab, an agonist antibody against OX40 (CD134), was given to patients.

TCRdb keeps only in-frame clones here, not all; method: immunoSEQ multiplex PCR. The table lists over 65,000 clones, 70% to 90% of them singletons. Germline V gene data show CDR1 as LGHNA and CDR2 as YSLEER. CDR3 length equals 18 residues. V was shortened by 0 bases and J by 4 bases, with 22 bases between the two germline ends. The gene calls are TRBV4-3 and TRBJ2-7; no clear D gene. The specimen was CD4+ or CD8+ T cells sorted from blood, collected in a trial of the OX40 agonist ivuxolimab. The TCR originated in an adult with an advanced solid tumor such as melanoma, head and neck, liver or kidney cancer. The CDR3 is CASSQEYHPSPWRYEQYF. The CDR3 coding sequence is TGCGCCAGCAGCCAAGAATACCACCCTTCACCGTGGAGATACGAGCAGTACTTC.